This section outlines one TCR beta chain sequence together with its context. This specimen belongs to a study of T-cell reconstitution after alpha-beta-depleted transplantation in children. The CDR3 sequence is 15 residues long. Germline CDR1 reads SGHRS; CDR2 reads YFSETQ. The germline V and J ends were trimmed by 0 bases and 0 bases, with 7 bases remaining between them. Construction of the TCRbeta library involved unique molecular identifiers. TCRdb reanalysed the PCR reads using MiXCR and keeps one entry per CDR3 protein. The sample consists of nearly 550,000 distinct CDR3 sequences, about 17% of them appearing once.

Source: PBMCs from the stem cell graft donor, taken from the stem cell graft. This sequence originates from a human donor who donated a stem cell graft to a child with acute lymphoblastic leukemia. The chain has TRBV5-1 and TRBJ2-1; D uncertain. CDR3 bases: TGCGCCAGCAGCTTGGGGCAGCCCTCCTACAATGAGCAGTTCTTC. Translating gives CASSLGQPSYNEQFF.